The present T cell receptor beta chain was sequenced within a study of shared clonotypes between healthy human individuals. Germline CDR1 and CDR2: MNHEY and SMNVEV (reference sequence). V dropped 3 bases and J dropped 2; count of bases not matched to a gene: 3. CDR3 length equals 14 residues. The material for each subset, its genomic DNA, was split evenly across several immunoSEQ plates. In the source study's methods: ImmunoSEQ gave junction-only sequences without quality scores, so filtering differed. Sequencing was performed with immunoSEQ multiplex PCR; in TCRdb, only in-frame clones are kept and a portion is missing. That table gives V, J and clone size, and the DNA gave D and trimming. The repertoire holds 1.6 million or so clones, with roughly 96% as singletons.

The sequence came from a man aged 25-45 years in good health. Sequenced input: naive CD4+ T cells sorted from blood. The subset here: CD45RA+ positively selected. The rearrangement uses TRBV27 and TRBJ2-7; TRBD1 agrees at 8 bases. The CDR3 here is CASSFTGGPYEQYF. The CDR3 DNA reads as TGTGCCAGCAGTTTTACAGGGGGACCCTACGAGCAGTACTTC.